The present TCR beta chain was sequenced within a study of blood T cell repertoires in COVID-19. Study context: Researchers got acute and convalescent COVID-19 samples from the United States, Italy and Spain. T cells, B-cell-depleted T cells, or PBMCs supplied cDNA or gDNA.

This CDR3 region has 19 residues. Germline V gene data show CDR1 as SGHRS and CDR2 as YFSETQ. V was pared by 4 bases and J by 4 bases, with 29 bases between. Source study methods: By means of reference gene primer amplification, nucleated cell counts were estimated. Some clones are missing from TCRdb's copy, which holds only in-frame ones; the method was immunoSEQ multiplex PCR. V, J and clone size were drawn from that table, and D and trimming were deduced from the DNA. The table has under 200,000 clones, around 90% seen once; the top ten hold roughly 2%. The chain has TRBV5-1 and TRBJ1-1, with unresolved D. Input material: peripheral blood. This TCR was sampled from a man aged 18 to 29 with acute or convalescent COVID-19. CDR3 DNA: TGCGCCAGCAGCCCTCAAGTAAGGACCGGGAGGGCGATTATCACTGAAGCTTTCTTT. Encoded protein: CASSPQVRTGRAIITEAFF.